The 24 T cell receptor beta chains listed next were all sequenced from one sample in a study of blood T cell repertoires in COVID-19. TCRdb's table, derived via immunoSEQ multiplex PCR, lists solely in-frame clones and lacks some. The table has 250,000 to 300,000 clones, 75% to 90% seen once; the top ten hold roughly 0.96%. Sequencing was done on a sample of peripheral blood. These receptors came from a woman between 40 and 50 years old who had recovered from COVID-19.

The chain couples TRBV6-5 to TRBJ1-1, with unresolved D. The length of the CDR3 is 15 residues. Trimming shortened V by 6 bases and J by 1 base, and 15 bases separated the two germline ends. In germline, CDR1 is MNHEY, CDR2 SVGAGI. The CDR3 reads CASSPHSSGNTEAFF. The CDR3 region has the DNA TGTGCCAGCAGCCCCCACTCGAGCGGGAACACTGAAGCTTTCTTT.

A single count supports this clone. The V call is TRBV5-5, the J call TRBJ1-6; TRBD1 agrees at 10 bases. There are 17 residues in the CDR3. The germline V gene encodes CDR1 SGHKS and CDR2 YYEKEE (reference sequence). Unmatched junction bases numbered 7, after V lost 4 bases and J lost 3 bases. CDR3 protein: CASSPGTGENYNSPLHF. For the CDR3, the DNA is TGTGCCAGCAGCCCGGGGACAGGGGAAAACTATAATTCACCCCTCCACTTT.

CDR3 sequence: CASSVQGAETEAFF. Written as DNA, the CDR3 is TGTGCCAGCAGTGTCCAGGGGGCAGAGACTGAAGCTTTCTTT. The chain combines TRBV25-1 with TRBJ1-1; 8 positions agree with TRBD1. Germline values: CDR1 MGHDK, CDR2 SYGVNS. J gave up 5 bases and V 4 bases, and 6 bases lay outside the gene matches. The CDR3 totals 14 residues.

The genes are TRBV27 and TRBJ1-2; 9 nucleotides line up with TRBD1. The ends lost 1 base at V and 5 bases at J; junction bases unmatched: 14. The CDR3 runs to 18 residues. Per the germline V gene, CDR1 is MNHEY and CDR2 is SMNVEV (reference sequence). The CDR3 here is CASSLFPLDGTGNYGYTF. CDR3 bases: TGTGCCAGCAGTTTATTCCCCCTGGACGGGACAGGGAATTATGGCTACACCTTC.

J is TRBJ1-5 and V is TRBV5-8, with 9 bases that match TRBD1. The CDR3 loop spans 15 amino acids. Germline V gene lookup returns CDR1 SGHTS and CDR2 YDEGEE. J lost 7 bases, V lost 0 bases, and 5 bases had no gene match. This CDR3 reads CASSLDRGRGQPQHF. Here the CDR3 DNA reads TGTGCCAGCAGCTTGGACAGGGGGCGCGGACAGCCCCAGCATTTT.

The chain uses TRBV27 and TRBJ1-1; weak D call: TRBD1 (6 bases). Germline V gene sequence: CDR1 MNHEY, CDR2 SMNVEV (reference sequence). Deletions cut 3 bases from V and 5 bases from J, with 19 bases between. This CDR3 region has 16 residues. This chain's CDR3 is CASSFGSAGVRTEAFF. In DNA, the CDR3 is TGTGCCAGCAGTTTTGGTTCGGCAGGGGTACGAACTGAAGCTTTCTTT.

J is TRBJ2-7 and V is TRBV6-1, with 11 positions matching TRBD2. V lost 3 bases, J lost 0 bases, and 4 bases stayed unmatched. This CDR3 region has 16 residues. In germline, CDR1 is MNHNS, CDR2 SASEGT. The CDR3 DNA sequence: TGTGCCAGCAGTGACCCGGGACTAGCGGACTCCTACGAGCAGTACTTC. Translating gives CASSDPGLADSYEQYF.

The chain uses TRBV11-3 and TRBJ2-2; maybe TRBD2 (6 bases). The germline CDR1 and CDR2 sequences are SGHNT and YENEEA. The CDR3 runs 15 residues. With 5 bases removed from V and 2 bases from J, the gap between germline ends came to 12 bases. CDR3 sequence: CASSPGTFNTGELFF. The CDR3 region has the DNA TGTGCCAGCAGCCCAGGGACTTTTAACACCGGGGAGCTGTTTTTT.

The chain has TRBV25-1 and TRBJ2-1; 8 bases fit TRBD2. The CDR3 runs to 15 residues. Germline V gene lookup returns CDR1 MGHDK and CDR2 SYGVNS. The V gene end was trimmed by 8 bases and the J gene end by 0 bases; junction bases not matched to a gene: 6. The CDR3 DNA is TGTGCCAGCGTACGAAGCGGGAGCTCCTACAATGAGCAGTTCTTC. Amino acid sequence: CASVRSGSSYNEQFF.

The chain combines TRBV3-1 (or the pseudogene TRBV3-2) with TRBJ2-2; D call uncertain. Trimming removed 0 bases at V and 9 bases at J, with 14 bases between. Germline lookup yields CDR1 LGHDT and CDR2 YNNKEL (reference sequence). The CDR3 runs to 15 residues. CDR3 nucleotides: TGTGCCAGCAGCCAAGAGGGTGCGGCCGTAAGGGAGCTGTTTTTT. Amino acid sequence: CASSQEGAAVRELFF.

This sequence joins TRBV5-1 and TRBJ2-5, with a weak D call TRBD2 (5 bases). Germline V CDR1 and CDR2: SGHRS, YFSETQ. This CDR3 region has 17 residues. V was cut by 0 bases and J by 5 bases, with 20 bases left in between. The chain's CDR3 is CASSLASLTATGETQYF. The CDR3 bases are TGCGCCAGCAGCTTGGCGTCCTTGACGGCCACGGGGGAGACCCAGTACTTC.

The chain links TRBV7-3 to TRBJ2-3; TRBD2 agrees at 11 bases. The J segment lost 7 bases and the V segment lost 5 bases, leaving 11 bases of the junction unmatched. Germline CDR1 SGHTA, CDR2 FQGTGA. CDR3 length equals 16 residues. The CDR3 bases are TGTGCCAGCAGCCCCAGCCCGACTAGCGGGATGAATACGCAGTATTTT. Translation: CASSPSPTSGMNTQYF.

The CDR3: CSATGTSVTGTQYF. CDR3 DNA sequence: TGCAGCGCGACCGGGACTAGCGTTACCGGTACGCAGTATTTT. The chain uses TRBV29-1 and TRBJ2-3; 10 nucleotides align to TRBD2. The J segment lost 8 bases and the V segment lost 7 bases, leaving 12 bases of the junction unmatched. The V gene's germline CDR1 is SQVTM and CDR2 ANQGSEA. This CDR3 contains 14 residues.

The rearrangement joins TRBV10-1 to TRBJ2-3; 8 nucleotides line up with TRBD2. The CDR3 runs 16 residues. Germline CDR1 reads WNHNN; CDR2 reads SYGVQD (reference sequence). The V and J ends lost 0 bases and 4 bases, in that order; junction bases with no gene match: 6. CDR3: CASSESSGIPSDTQYF. For the CDR3, the DNA is TGCGCCAGCAGTGAGTCTAGCGGGATACCGTCAGATACGCAGTATTTT.

V is TRBV7-8 and J is TRBJ2-2, with TRBD2 identical over 12 bases. The germline V gene has CDR1 SGHVS and CDR2 FQNEAQ. Trimming at V came to 5 bases and at J to 0 bases, leaving 4 bases not matched to a gene. The CDR3 spans 17 residues. The CDR3 sequence: CASSAWTSGANTGELFF. Written as DNA, the CDR3 is TGTGCCAGCAGCGCCTGGACTAGCGGGGCGAACACCGGGGAGCTGTTTTTT.

This clone was seen once. The chain couples TRBV28 to TRBJ1-5; TRBD1 matches 8 bases. The V segment lost 2 bases and the J segment 9 bases; nucleotides outside the gene matches: 6. This CDR3 is built from 14 residues. CDR1 is MDHEN and CDR2 is SYDVKM in the germline V gene. Written as DNA, the CDR3 is TGTGCCAGCAGTTTAGACAGGGGCCGGAGGCCCCAGCATTTT. Amino acid sequence: CASSLDRGRRPQHF.

The chain has TRBV18 and TRBJ2-1; TRBD2 aligns across 8 bases. The CDR3 is 15 amino acids. V lost 2 bases, J lost 6 bases, and 6 bases stayed unmatched. Germline loops: CDR1 KGHSH, CDR2 LQKENI. The CDR3, as DNA: TGTGCCAGCTCACCAACCGGGACTAGAGGCAATGAGCAGTTCTTC. Protein sequence: CASSPTGTRGNEQFF.

This sequence joins TRBV3-1 (or the pseudogene TRBV3-2) and TRBJ2-1; 8 nucleotides align to TRBD2. The CDR3 contains 14 residues. Germline CDR1 LGHDT, CDR2 YNNKEL (reference sequence). V gave up 3 bases and J gave up 7 bases; unmatched junction bases: 5. CDR3 region: CASSHGLAENEQFF. The CDR3 nucleotides are TGTGCCAGCAGCCACGGACTAGCTGAGAATGAGCAGTTCTTC.

This sequence joins TRBV11-3 and TRBJ2-1; TRBD2 agrees at 15 bases. The V gene end was trimmed by 5 bases and the J gene end by 7 bases; junction bases not matched to a gene: 6. Germline values: CDR1 SGHNT, CDR2 YENEEA. The CDR3 length is 16 residues. The chain's CDR3 is CASSIRTSGRVNEQFF. For the CDR3, the DNA is TGTGCCAGCAGCATTCGGACTAGCGGGAGGGTTAATGAGCAGTTCTTC.

V and J are TRBV29-1 and TRBJ2-3, with D hard to call. Trimming left V 4 bases short and J 0 bases short, with 11 bases between. CDR1 and CDR2 (germline): SQVTM, ANQGSEA. The CDR3 runs to 14 residues. The CDR3 spells CSVGQIASTDTQYF. The CDR3 nucleotides are TGCAGCGTTGGGCAGATCGCTAGCACAGATACGCAGTATTTT.

This clone has only one observation. This CDR3 is also generated by other DNA sequences in the sample. The J gene is TRBJ1-1, the V gene TRBV11-2; TRBD1 might be the D (5 bases). CDR3 length: 15 residues. Germline lookup yields CDR1 SGHAT and CDR2 FQNNGV. Trimming left V 0 bases short and J 4 bases short, with 12 bases between. DNA for the CDR3: TGTGCCAGCAGCTTAGAGGGGGGGGTGAGCACTGAAGCTTTCTTT. This codes for CASSLEGGVSTEAFF.

This chain uses TRBV4-1 with TRBJ1-4; D might be TRBD1 (6 bases). This CDR3 region has 21 residues. The germline CDR1 and CDR2 sequences are MGHRA and YSYEKL. Trimming removed 0 bases at V and 5 bases at J, with 28 bases between. CDR3: CASSQDPPTGLLSGKNEKLFF. Written as DNA, the CDR3 is TGCGCCAGCAGCCAAGATCCTCCGACAGGCCTCCTGAGCGGAAAGAATGAAAAACTGTTTTTT.

The chain uses TRBV27 and TRBJ1-5; 8 bases map to TRBD1. The CDR3 consists of 14 residues. CDR1 MNHEY and CDR2 SMNVEV come from the germline V gene (reference sequence). Trimming at V came to 7 bases and at J to 5 bases, leaving 7 bases not matched to a gene. The DNA for the CDR3 is TGTGCCAGCAAGCTGGGACAGGAGCATCAGCCCCAGCATTTT. As protein: CASKLGQEHQPQHF.

The chain recombines TRBV6-6 with TRBJ1-2; 7 bases match TRBD1. The V gene end was trimmed by 2 bases and the J gene end by 3 bases; junction bases not matched to a gene: 3. CDR3 length: 14 residues. Germline V lookup: CDR1 MNHNY, CDR2 SVGAGI (reference sequence). The DNA of the CDR3 is TGTGCCAGCAGTTACGGTCAGGGGGACTATGGCTACACCTTC. Its translation is CASSYGQGDYGYTF.